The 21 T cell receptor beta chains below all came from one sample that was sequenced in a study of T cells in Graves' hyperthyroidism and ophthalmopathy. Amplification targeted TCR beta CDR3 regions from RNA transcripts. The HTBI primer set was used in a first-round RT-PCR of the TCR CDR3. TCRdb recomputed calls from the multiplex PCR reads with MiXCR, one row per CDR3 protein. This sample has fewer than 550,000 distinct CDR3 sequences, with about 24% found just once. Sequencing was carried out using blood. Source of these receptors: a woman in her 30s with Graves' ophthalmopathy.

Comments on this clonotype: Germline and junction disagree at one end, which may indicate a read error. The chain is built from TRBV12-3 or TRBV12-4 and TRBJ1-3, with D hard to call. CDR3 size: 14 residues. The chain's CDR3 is CASSLRARGNTICF. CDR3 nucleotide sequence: TGTGCCAGCAGTTTAAGGGCTCGGGGAAACACCATATGTTTT.

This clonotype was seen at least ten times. CDR3 DNA sequence: TGCAGTGCTAGAGTCCTCTACGAGCAGTACTTC. Residues: CSARVLYEQYF. This chain uses TRBV20-1 with TRBJ2-7; D not resolved. V lost 1 base and J 3 bases, leaving 4 bases between the germline ends. Germline loops: CDR1 DFQATT, CDR2 SNEGSKA (reference sequence). The CDR3 has 11 residues.

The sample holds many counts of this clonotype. DNA of the CDR3: TGTGCCAGCAACCGGGACAGCAACCAAGAGACCCAGTACTTC. It codes for CASNRDSNQETQYF. The chain links TRBV27 to TRBJ2-5; 7 bases map to TRBD1. V shed 7 bases and J 0 bases; nucleotides not matched to a gene: 5. Germline CDR1 reads MNHEY; CDR2 reads SMNVEV (reference sequence). The CDR3 contains 14 residues.

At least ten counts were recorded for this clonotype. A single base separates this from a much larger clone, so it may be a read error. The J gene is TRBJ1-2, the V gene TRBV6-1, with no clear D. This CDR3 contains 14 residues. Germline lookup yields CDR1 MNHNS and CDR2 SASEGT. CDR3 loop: CASSERGFSYGYAF. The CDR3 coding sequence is TGTGCCAGCAGTGAACGGGGTTTCAGCTATGGCTACGCCTTC.

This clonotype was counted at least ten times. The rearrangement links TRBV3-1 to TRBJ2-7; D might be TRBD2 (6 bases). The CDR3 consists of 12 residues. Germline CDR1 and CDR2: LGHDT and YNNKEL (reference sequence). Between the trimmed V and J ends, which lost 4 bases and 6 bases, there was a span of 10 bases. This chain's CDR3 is CASSPSGPEQYF. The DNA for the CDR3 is TGTGCCAGCAGCCCCAGCGGGCCCGAGCAGTACTTC.

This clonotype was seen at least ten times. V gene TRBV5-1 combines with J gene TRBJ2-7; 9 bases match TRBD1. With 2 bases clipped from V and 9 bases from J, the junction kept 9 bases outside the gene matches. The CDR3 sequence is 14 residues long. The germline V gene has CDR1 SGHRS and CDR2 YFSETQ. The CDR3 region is CASSFGTGLNWQYF. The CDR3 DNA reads TGCGCCAGCAGCTTCGGGACAGGGTTAAATTGGCAGTACTTC.

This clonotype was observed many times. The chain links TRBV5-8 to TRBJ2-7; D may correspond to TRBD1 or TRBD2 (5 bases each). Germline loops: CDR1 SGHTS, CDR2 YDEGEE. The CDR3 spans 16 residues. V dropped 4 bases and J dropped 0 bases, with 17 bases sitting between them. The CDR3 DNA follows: TGTGCCAGCAGCGCCTCCGTGGGGACGAGCTCCTACGAGCAGTACTTC. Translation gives CASSASVGTSSYEQYF.

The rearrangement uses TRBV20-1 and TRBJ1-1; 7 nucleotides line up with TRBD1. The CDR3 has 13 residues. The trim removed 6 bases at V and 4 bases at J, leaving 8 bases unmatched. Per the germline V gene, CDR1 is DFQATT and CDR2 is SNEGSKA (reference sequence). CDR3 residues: CSAPQGSGTEAFF. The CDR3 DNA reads TGCAGTGCCCCACAGGGGTCGGGCACTGAAGCTTTCTTT.

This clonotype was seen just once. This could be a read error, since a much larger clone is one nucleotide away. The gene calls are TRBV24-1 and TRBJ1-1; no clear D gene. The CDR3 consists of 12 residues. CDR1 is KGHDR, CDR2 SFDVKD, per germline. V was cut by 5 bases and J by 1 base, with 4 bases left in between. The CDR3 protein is CATSGENTEAFF. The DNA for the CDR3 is TGTGCCACCAGTGGGGAGAACACTGAAGCTTTCTTT.

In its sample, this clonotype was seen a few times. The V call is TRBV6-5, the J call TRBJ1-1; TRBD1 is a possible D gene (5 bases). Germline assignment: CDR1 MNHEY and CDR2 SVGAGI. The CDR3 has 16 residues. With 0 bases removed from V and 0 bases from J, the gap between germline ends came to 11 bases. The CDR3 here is CASSYSNGGMNTEAFF. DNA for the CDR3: TGTGCCAGCAGTTACTCAAACGGGGGTATGAACACTGAAGCTTTCTTT.

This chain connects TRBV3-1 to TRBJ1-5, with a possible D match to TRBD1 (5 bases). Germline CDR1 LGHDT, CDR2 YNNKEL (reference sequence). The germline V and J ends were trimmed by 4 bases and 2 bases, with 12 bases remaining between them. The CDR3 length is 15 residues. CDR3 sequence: CASSPNDRGNQPQHF. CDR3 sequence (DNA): TGTGCCAGCAGCCCAAATGACAGAGGCAATCAGCCCCAGCATTTT.

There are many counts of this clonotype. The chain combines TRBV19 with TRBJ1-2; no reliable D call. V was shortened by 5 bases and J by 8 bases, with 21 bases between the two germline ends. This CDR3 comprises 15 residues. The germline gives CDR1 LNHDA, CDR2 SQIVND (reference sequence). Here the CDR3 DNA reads TGTGCCAGTAGTCCCCTAGGAGGGAAGTACGTGGGCTACACCTTC. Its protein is CASSPLGGKYVGYTF.

CDR3 bases: TGTGCCAGCGGTACAGGGGGCGCGAACACCGGGGAGCTGTTTTTT. This sequence encodes CASGTGGANTGELFF. V is TRBV27 and J is TRBJ2-2; 9 positions agree with TRBD1. This CDR3 is 15 amino acids long. Trimming cost V 8 bases and J 0 bases; bases outside gene matches: 4. CDR1 MNHEY and CDR2 SMNVEV come from the germline V gene (reference sequence).

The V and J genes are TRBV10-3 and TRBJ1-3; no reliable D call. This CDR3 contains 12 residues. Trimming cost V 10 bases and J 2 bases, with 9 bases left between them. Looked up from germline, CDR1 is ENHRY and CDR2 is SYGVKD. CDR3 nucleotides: TGTGCCAGCGTAAGCCCTGGAAACACCATATATTTT. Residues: CASVSPGNTIYF.

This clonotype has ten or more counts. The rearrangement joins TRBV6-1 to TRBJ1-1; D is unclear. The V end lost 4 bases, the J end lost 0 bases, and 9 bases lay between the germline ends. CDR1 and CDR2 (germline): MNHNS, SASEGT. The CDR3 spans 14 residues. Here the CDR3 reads CASSGGRMNTEAFF. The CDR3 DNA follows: TGTGCCAGCAGTGGGGGAAGGATGAACACTGAAGCTTTCTTT.

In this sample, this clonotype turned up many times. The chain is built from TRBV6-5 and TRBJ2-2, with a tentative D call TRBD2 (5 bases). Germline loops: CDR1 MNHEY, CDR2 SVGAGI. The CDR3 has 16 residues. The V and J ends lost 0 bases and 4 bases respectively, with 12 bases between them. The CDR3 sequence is CASSYSGADTTGELFF. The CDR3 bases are TGTGCCAGCAGTTACTCAGGAGCGGATACCACCGGGGAGCTGTTTTTT.

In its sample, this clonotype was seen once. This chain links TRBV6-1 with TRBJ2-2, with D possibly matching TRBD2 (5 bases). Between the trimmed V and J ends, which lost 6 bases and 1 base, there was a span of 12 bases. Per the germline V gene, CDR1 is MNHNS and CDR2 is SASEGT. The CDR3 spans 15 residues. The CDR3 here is CASSRLRENTGELFF. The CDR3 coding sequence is TGTGCCAGCAGCCGCCTCCGGGAGAACACCGGGGAGCTGTTTTTT.

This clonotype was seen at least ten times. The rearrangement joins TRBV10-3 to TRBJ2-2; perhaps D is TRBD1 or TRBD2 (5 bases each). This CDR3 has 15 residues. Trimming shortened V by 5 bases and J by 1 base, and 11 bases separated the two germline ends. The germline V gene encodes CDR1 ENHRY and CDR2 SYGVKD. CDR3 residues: CAISPGTVNTGELFF. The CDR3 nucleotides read TGTGCCATCAGTCCCGGGACCGTGAACACCGGGGAGCTGTTTTTT.

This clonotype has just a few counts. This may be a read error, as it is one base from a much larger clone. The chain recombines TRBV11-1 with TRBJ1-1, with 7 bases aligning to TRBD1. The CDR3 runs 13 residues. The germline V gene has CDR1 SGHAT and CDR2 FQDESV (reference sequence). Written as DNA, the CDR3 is TGTGCCAGCAGCGACAGGGTCGGCACTGAAGCTTGCTTT. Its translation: CASSDRVGTEACF.

The CDR3 here is CASSRISHLAYEQYF. In DNA form, the CDR3 reads TGTGCCAGCAGCCGTATCAGTCATCTCGCCTACGAGCAGTACTTC. The chain recombines TRBV14 with TRBJ2-7; no clear D. Trimming removed 4 bases from V and 2 bases from J, with 15 bases in between. Germline values: CDR1 SGHDN, CDR2 FVKESK. The CDR3 sequence is 15 residues long.

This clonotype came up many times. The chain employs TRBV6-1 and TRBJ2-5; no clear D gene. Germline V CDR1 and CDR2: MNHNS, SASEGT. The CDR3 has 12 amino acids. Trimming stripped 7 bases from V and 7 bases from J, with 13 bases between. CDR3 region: CASTALGGTQYF. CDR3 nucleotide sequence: TGTGCCAGCACCGCCTTGGGCGGGACCCAGTACTTC.